The 10 T cell receptor beta chains given below trace back to one sample, sequenced in a study of blood T cell repertoires in COVID-19. TCRdb's copy holds only in-frame clones and misses some; the assay was immunoSEQ multiplex PCR. The sample holds a few hundred thousand clones, 87% seen once. Input material: PBMCs or T cells enriched from blood (not recorded which). The receptors were gathered from a woman aged 25 to 39 who had recovered from COVID-19.

The V call is TRBV2, the J call TRBJ2-7; TRBD1 might be the D (6 bases). This CDR3 has 13 residues. V lost 7 bases and J 2 bases, leaving 12 bases between the germline ends. CDR1 is SNHLY, CDR2 FYNNEI, per germline. The CDR3 sequence: CASNYRVTYEQYF. As DNA, the CDR3 is TGTGCCAGCAACTACAGGGTCACCTACGAGCAGTACTTC.

V and J are TRBV13 and TRBJ2-7, with 9 bases aligning to TRBD1. V gave up 10 bases and J gave up 7 bases; unmatched junction bases: 8. The germline V gene encodes CDR1 PRHDT and CDR2 FYEKMQ (reference sequence). This CDR3 region has 12 residues. CDR3 DNA sequence: TGTGCCACCCTAGGGGGACAGGGTGAGCAGTACTTC. This encodes CATLGGQGEQYF.

The CDR3: CASSLRNTEAFF. DNA for the CDR3: TGTGCCAGCAGCCTGAGGAACACTGAAGCTTTCTTT. The V gene is TRBV11-3, the J gene TRBJ1-1; D unclear. Germline loops: CDR1 SGHNT, CDR2 YENEEA. The ends were cut back, 5 bases at V and 1 base at J, with 5 bases in the middle. The CDR3 covers 12 residues.

The chain joins TRBV29-1 to TRBJ1-2, with unresolved D. The V and J ends lost 4 bases and 5 bases respectively, with 8 bases between them. CDR3 size: 11 residues. Per the germline V gene, CDR1 is SQVTM and CDR2 is ANQGSEA. As DNA, the CDR3 is TGCAGCGTTGCCGGGGATTATGGCTACACCTTC. Its translation is CSVAGDYGYTF.

The chain has TRBV7-9 and TRBJ2-7; 11 nucleotides line up with TRBD1. This CDR3 has 13 residues. Germline values: CDR1 SEHNR, CDR2 FQNEAQ (reference sequence). V was pared by 11 bases and J by 2 bases, with 5 bases of the junction left unmatched. Here the CDR3 reads CAGGQGGTYEQYF. The CDR3 DNA sequence: TGTGCCGGGGGACAGGGGGGAACCTACGAGCAGTACTTC.

V is TRBV19 and J is TRBJ1-2; a weak D match, TRBD1 (6 bases). V was trimmed by 3 bases and J by 6 bases, leaving 14 bases between them. This CDR3 is 14 amino acids long. CDR1 and CDR2 (germline): LNHDA, SQIVND (reference sequence). The CDR3 sequence is CASSILRGADGYTF. In DNA, the CDR3 is TGTGCCAGTAGTATTCTACGGGGGGCTGATGGCTACACCTTC.

This chain uses TRBV9 with TRBJ2-3; TRBD1 might be the D (5 bases). There are 15 residues in the CDR3. The germline CDR1 and CDR2 sequences are SGDLS and YYNGEE. The V and J ends lost 4 bases and 0 bases respectively, with 12 bases between them. The CDR3 loop reads CASSNGHQSTDTQYF. CDR3 sequence (DNA): TGTGCCAGCAGCAACGGACACCAGAGCACAGATACGCAGTATTTT.

A single count supports this clone. The chain is built from TRBV7-8 and TRBJ2-5; TRBD2 matches 8 bases. Per the germline V gene, CDR1 is SGHVS and CDR2 is FQNEAQ. The J segment lost 4 bases and the V segment lost 4 bases, leaving 8 bases of the junction unmatched. The CDR3 length is 15 residues. The CDR3 DNA follows: TGTGCCAGCAGCTCTTCAGCGGGGGTAGGAGAGACCCAGTACTTC. This sequence encodes CASSSSAGVGETQYF.

The chain recombines TRBV5-1 with TRBJ1-5, with no clear D. Germline lookup yields CDR1 SGHRS and CDR2 YFSETQ. The V gene lost 4 bases and the J gene lost 1 base, with 12 bases spanning the gap. This CDR3 contains 15 residues. CDR3 sequence (DNA): TGCGCCAGCAGCATCGGACCGGGGAGCAATCAGCCCCAGCATTTT. Translation gives CASSIGPGSNQPQHF.

The rearrangement uses TRBV30 and TRBJ1-1, with D unresolved. V was shortened by 4 bases and J by 6 bases, with 21 bases between the two germline ends. The CDR3 spans 15 residues. Germline values: CDR1 GTSNPN, CDR2 SVGIG (reference sequence). CDR3: CAWIRSHGERAEAFF. CDR3 nucleotide sequence: TGTGCCTGGATCCGATCCCACGGGGAACGGGCTGAAGCTTTCTTT.